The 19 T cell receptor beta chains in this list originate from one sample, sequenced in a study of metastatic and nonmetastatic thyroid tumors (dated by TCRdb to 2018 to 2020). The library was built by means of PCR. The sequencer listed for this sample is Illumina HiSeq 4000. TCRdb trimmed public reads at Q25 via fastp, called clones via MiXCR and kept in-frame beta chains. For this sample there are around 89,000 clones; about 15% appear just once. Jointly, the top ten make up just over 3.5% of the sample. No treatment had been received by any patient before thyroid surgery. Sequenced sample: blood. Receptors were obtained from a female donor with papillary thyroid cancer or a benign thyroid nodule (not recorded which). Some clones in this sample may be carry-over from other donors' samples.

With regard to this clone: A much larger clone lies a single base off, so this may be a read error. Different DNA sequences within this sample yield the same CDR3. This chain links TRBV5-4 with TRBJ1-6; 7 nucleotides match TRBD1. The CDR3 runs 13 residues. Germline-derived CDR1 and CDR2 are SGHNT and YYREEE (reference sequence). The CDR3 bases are TGCGCCAGCAGCTTGACAGGGAATTCACCCCTCCACTTT. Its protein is CASSLTGNSPLHF.

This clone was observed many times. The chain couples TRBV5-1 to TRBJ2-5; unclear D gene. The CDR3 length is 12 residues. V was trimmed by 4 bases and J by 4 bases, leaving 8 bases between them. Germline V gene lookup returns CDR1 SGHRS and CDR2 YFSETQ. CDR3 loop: CASSPDLETQYF. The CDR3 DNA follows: TGCGCCAGCAGCCCCGACTTAGAGACCCAGTACTTC.

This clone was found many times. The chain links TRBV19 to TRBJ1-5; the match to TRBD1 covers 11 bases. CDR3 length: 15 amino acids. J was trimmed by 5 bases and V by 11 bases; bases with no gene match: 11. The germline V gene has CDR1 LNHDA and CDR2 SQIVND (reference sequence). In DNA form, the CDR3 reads TGTGCCGCCAGTAGGGGGGACAGGGGGTATCAGCCCCAGCATTTT. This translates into CAASRGDRGYQPQHF.

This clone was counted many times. CDR3 protein: CSARTGRNTQYF. Here the CDR3 DNA reads TGCAGTGCTAGGACAGGCCGTAATACGCAGTATTTT. The rearrangement links TRBV20-1 to TRBJ2-3; D is perhaps TRBD1 (6 bases). V gave up 3 bases and J gave up 7 bases, with 11 bases separating them. CDR3 size: 12 residues. CDR1 and CDR2 from the germline V gene are DFQATT and SNEGSKA (reference sequence).

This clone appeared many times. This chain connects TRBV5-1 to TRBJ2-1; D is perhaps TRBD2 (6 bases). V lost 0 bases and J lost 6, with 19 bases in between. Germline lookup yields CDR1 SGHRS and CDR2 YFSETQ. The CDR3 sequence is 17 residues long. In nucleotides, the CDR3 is TGCGCCAGCAGCTTGGGGGTAGGGAGGACCCAATCCAATGAGCAGTTCTTC. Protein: CASSLGVGRTQSNEQFF.

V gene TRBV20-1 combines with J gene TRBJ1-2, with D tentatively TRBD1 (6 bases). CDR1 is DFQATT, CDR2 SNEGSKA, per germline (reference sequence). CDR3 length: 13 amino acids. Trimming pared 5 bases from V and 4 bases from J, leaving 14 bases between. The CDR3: CSAGGRGAYGYTF. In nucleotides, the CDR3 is TGCAGTGCTGGGGGGCGGGGCGCCTATGGCTACACCTTC.

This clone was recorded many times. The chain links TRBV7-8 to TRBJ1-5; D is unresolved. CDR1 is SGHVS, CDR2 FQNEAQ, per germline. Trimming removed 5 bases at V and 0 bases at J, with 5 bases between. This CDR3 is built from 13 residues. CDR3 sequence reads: CASSPYSNQPQHF. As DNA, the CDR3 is TGTGCCAGCAGCCCGTATAGCAATCAGCCCCAGCATTTT.

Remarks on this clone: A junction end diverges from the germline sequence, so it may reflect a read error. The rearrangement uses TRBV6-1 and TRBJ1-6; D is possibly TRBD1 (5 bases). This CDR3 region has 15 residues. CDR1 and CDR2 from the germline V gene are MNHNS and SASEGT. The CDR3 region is CDSTITNGGDSPLHF. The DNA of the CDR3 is TGTGACAGCACCATTACCAACGGGGGGGATTCACCCCTCCACTTT.

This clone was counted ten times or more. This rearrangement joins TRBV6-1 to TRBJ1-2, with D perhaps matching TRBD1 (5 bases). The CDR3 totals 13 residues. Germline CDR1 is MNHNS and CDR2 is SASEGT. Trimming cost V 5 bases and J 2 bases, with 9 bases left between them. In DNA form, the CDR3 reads TGTGCCAGCAGTCCGGGGGAGAACTATGGCTACACCTTC. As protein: CASSPGENYGYTF.

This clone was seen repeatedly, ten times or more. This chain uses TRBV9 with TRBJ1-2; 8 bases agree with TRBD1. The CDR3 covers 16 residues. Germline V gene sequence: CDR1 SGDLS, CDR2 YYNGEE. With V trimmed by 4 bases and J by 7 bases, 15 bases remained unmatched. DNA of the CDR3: TGTGCCAGCAGCCTCAGCACAACCAGGGGGCCCAGTGGCTACACCTTC. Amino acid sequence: CASSLSTTRGPSGYTF.

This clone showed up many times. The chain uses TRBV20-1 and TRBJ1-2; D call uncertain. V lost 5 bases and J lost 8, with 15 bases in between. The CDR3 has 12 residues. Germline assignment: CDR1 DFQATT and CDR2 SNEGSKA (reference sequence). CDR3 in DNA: TGCAGTGCTTCCGGAAAGTCGCGCGGCTACACCTTC. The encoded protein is CSASGKSRGYTF.

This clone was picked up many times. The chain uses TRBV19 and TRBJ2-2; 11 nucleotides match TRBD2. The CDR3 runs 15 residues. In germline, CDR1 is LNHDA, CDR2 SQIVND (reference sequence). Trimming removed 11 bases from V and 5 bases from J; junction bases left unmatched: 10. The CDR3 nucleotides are TGTGCCGCAAACACGGGACTAGCGGATACCGGGGAGCTGTTTTTT. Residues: CAANTGLADTGELFF.

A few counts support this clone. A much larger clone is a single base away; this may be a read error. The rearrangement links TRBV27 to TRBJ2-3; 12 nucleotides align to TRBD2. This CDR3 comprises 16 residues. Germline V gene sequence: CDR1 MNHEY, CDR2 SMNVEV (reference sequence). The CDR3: CASSTPSGGATDTEYF. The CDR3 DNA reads TGTGCCAGCAGTACCCCTAGCGGGGGGGCCACAGATACGGAGTATTTT.

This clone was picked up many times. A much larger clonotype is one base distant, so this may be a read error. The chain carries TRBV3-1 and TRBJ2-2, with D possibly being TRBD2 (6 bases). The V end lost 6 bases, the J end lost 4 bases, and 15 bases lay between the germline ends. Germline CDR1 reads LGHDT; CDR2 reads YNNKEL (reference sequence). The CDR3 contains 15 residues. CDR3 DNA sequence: TGTGCCAGCAGGGTCCGGGACTCCGGCACCGGGGAGCTGTTTTTT. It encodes CASRVRDSGTGELFF.

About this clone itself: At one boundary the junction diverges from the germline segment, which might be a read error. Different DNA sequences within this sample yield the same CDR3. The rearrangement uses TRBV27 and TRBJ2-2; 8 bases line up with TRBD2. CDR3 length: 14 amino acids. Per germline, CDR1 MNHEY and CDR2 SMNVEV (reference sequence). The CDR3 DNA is TGTGCTAGCAAGGAACTAGCGGACACCGGGGAGCCGTTTTTT. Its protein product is CASKELADTGEPFF.

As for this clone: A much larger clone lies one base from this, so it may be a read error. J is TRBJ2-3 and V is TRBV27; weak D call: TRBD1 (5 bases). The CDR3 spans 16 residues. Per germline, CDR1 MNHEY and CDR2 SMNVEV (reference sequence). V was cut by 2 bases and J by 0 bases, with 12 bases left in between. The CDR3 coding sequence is TGTGCCAGCAGTTTAGATCCCCCAGGGAGCACAGATACGCAGTATTTT. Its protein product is CASSLDPPGSTDTQYF.

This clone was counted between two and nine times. The CDR3 protein is CASSWTGRSPSPNQPQHF. CDR3 DNA: TGTGCCAGCAGTTGGACGGGACGGAGTCCCTCCCCCAATCAGCCCCAGCATTTT. This chain uses TRBV6-2 or TRBV6-3 with TRBJ1-5; TRBD1 might be the D (5 bases). CDR3 length equals 18 residues. CDR1 and CDR2 (germline): MNHEY, SVGEGT. Trimming cost V 4 bases and J 3 bases, with 22 bases left between them.

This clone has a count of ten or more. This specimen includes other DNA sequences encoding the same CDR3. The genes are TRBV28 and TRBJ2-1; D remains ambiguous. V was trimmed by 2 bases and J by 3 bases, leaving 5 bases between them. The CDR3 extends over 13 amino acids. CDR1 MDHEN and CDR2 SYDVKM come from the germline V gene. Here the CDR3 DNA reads TGTGCCAGCAGTTTAGAAGGCTACAATGAGCAGTTCTTC. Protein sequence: CASSLEGYNEQFF. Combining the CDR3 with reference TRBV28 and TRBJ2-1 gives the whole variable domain DVKVTQSSRYLVKRTGEKVFLECVQDMDHENMFWYRQDPGLGLRLIYFSYDVKMKEKGDIPEGYSVSREKKERFSLILESASTNQTSMYLCASSLEGYNEQFFGPGTRLTVL.

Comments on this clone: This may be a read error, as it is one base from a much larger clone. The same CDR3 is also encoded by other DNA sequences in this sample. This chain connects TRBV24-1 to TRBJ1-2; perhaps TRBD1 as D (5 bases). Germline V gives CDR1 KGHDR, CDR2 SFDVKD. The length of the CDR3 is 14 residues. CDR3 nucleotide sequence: TGTGCCACCAGTGACCCAGGGACCGCCTATGGCTACACCTTT. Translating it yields CATSDPGTAYGYTF.